Given below is one T cell receptor (beta chain) in context. Its target is not known. Free of recent acute infections or vaccinations, the donors were healthy HIV-negative adults. Germline CDR1 is MNHEY and CDR2 is SVGAGI. V was trimmed by 0 bases and J by 1 base, leaving 12 bases between them. The CDR3 consists of 16 residues. Assay: immunoSEQ multiplex PCR; the TCRdb copy retains only in-frame clones and omits some. The sample shows about 470,000 clones, around 79% of them seen only once. The data were obtained in a study of shared clonotypes between healthy human individuals. Study observations and caveats: Represented diversity, genetic and exposure-history alike, was limited by few donors.

This receptor was obtained from a woman in her thirties or forties in good health. Some clones in this sample may be carry-over from other donors' samples. This chain joins TRBV6-5 and TRBJ2-5; weak D call: TRBD2 (5 bases). The sample comprised PBMCs. The CDR3 region has the DNA TGTGCCAGCAGTTACTCCTGGACTGGTTTCCAAGAGACCCAGTACTTC. This codes for CASSYSWTGFQETQYF.